This T cell receptor (beta chain) came from a study of T cell changes during pregnancy in multiple sclerosis. Trimming pared 5 bases from V and 5 bases from J, leaving 10 bases between. Germline CDR1 reads LGHNA; CDR2 reads YSLEER. The CDR3 spans 13 residues. In its sample, this clone was seen once. Clones were read by immunoSEQ multiplex PCR, and TCRdb kept only the in-frame ones, dropping some. The sample shows some 16,000 clones, roughly 86% of them seen only once. The TCR sequence derives from a female donor in good health, enrolled as a control in a pregnancy study. Source: CD8+ T cells from peripheral blood mononuclear cells, taken in the second trimester of pregnancy. The rearrangement links TRBV4-3 to TRBJ2-4, with D maybe TRBD1 (6 bases). Here the CDR3 reads CASSWNRENIQYF. As DNA, the CDR3 is TGCGCCAGCAGCTGGAACAGGGAAAACATTCAGTACTTC.